This TCR beta chain was found in a study of T cell changes during pregnancy in multiple sclerosis. The table came from immunoSEQ multiplex PCR; TCRdb's copy has only in-frame clones and leaves some out. The table has 50,000 to 65,000 clones, 95% to 97% seen once. Trimming pared 9 bases from V and 4 bases from J, leaving 22 bases between. CDR1 SEHNR and CDR2 FQNEAQ come from the germline V gene (reference sequence). The CDR3 has 16 amino acids. The TCR was taken from a female donor with multiple sclerosis, enrolled in a pregnancy study. The chain combines TRBV7-9 with TRBJ2-1; TRBD1 might be the D (5 bases). The sequencing used CD8+ T cells from peripheral blood mononuclear cells, collected after pregnancy. The CDR3 is CASPPAGPSRYNEQFF. DNA of the CDR3: TGTGCCAGTCCTCCTGCAGGGCCTTCTCGGTACAATGAGCAGTTCTTC. The variable domain in full, with the rest retrieved from reference TRBV7-9 and TRBJ2-1, is DTGVSQNPRHKITKRGQNVTFRCDPISEHNRLYWYRQTLGQGPEFLTYFQNEAQLEKSRLLSDRFSAERPKGSFSTLEIQRTEQGDSAMYLCASPPAGPSRYNEQFFGPGTRLTVL.